A single sample is the source of the 14 T cell receptor beta chains below, sequenced in a study of blood T cells in healthy people across ages (dated by TCRdb to 2013 to 2016). The library was prepared using 5' RACE. Reads for this sample came from an Illumina HiSeq 2500. The second PCR ran for roughly 7 to 11 cycles and used a J-beta primer mix along with a sample-barcoded 5' primer. The public reads were reprocessed in TCRdb via fastp at Q25 and MiXCR, keeping in-frame beta chains. Rows with a matching CDR3 protein are joined into one entry that keeps the most common DNA and genes. A total of hundreds of thousands of distinct CDR3 sequences appear in this sample, around 52% of them only once. 13% of the sample rests with the top ten. Sequences were obtained from blood. The receptors come from a woman aged 80 or over in good health.

This rearrangement joins TRBV7-2 to TRBJ1-1; D is unresolved. The germline V gene has CDR1 SGHTA and CDR2 FQGNSA. Trimming took off 6 bases at V and 7 bases at J, with 9 bases between the two ends. This CDR3 spans 11 amino acids. CDR3 DNA sequence: TGTGCCAGCAGTCCAGCCCTTGAAGCTTTCTTT. It is translated as CASSPALEAFF.

This clonotype was observed a single time. This chain joins TRBV28 and TRBJ2-7, with D perhaps TRBD2 (5 bases). The CDR3 runs to 14 residues. Trimming cost V 3 bases and J 3 bases, with 12 bases left between them. The germline gives CDR1 MDHEN, CDR2 SYDVKM. CDR3 sequence reads: CASSFLGALYEQYF. DNA for the CDR3: TGTGCCAGCAGTTTTTTGGGAGCTCTCTACGAGCAGTACTTC.

J is TRBJ1-1 and V is TRBV18; the D gene is possibly TRBD1 (6 bases). V lost 3 bases, J lost 1 base, and 12 bases lay in between. The CDR3 contains 15 residues. Germline V lookup: CDR1 KGHSH, CDR2 LQKENI. In nucleotides, the CDR3 is TGTGCCAGCTCACCGCCAGGGGCTCCGAACACTGAAGCTTTCTTT. As protein: CASSPPGAPNTEAFF.

This clonotype was detected many times. J is TRBJ2-3 and V is TRBV6-2 or TRBV6-3; 8 bases align to TRBD2. This CDR3 has 14 residues. V was pared by 6 bases and J by 2 bases, with 4 bases of the junction left unmatched. Germline lookup yields CDR1 MNHEY and CDR2 SVGEGT. CDR3 DNA: TGTGCCAGCAGCGGGGGGGCCGCCACAGATACGCAGTATTTT. Its translation: CASSGGAATDTQYF.

The J gene is TRBJ2-1, the V gene TRBV5-1; 9 bases agree with TRBD2. Germline V CDR1 and CDR2: SGHRS, YFSETQ. This CDR3 has 15 residues. J was trimmed by 10 bases and V by 1 base; bases with no gene match: 9. The CDR3 here is CASSLSSGTSGEQFF. Written as DNA, the CDR3 is TGCGCCAGCAGCTTGTCTAGCGGGACTTCGGGCGAGCAGTTCTTC.

The rearrangement joins TRBV2 to TRBJ1-2; 7 bases agree with TRBD1. This CDR3 spans 14 amino acids. Germline V CDR1 and CDR2: SNHLY, FYNNEI. Trimming took 3 bases from V and 2 from J; bases not matched to a gene: 3. The DNA of the CDR3 is TGTGCCAGCAGTGACAGGACAGGAAACTATGGCTACACCTTC. It translates to CASSDRTGNYGYTF.

This chain links TRBV7-2 with TRBJ1-2; D gene unclear. V lost 0 bases and J lost 7, with 6 bases in between. Germline CDR1 reads SGHTA; CDR2 reads FQGNSA. The CDR3 is 12 amino acids. The CDR3 spells CASSLAGVGYTF. CDR3 coding DNA: TGTGCCAGCAGCTTAGCCGGGGTTGGCTACACCTTC.

The chain recombines TRBV12-3 or TRBV12-4 with TRBJ2-1, with D uncertain. The V end was cut by 5 bases, the J end by 6 bases, with 11 bases between. The CDR3 runs to 13 residues. The CDR3 protein is CASSPLGFNEQFF. The CDR3 bases are TGTGCCAGCAGTCCCCTGGGGTTCAATGAGCAGTTCTTC.

About this clonotype itself: Because the CDR3 is missing its conserved closing phenylalanine or tryptophan, this is likely a read error. The chain couples TRBV5-1 to TRBJ2-1; TRBD2 matches 9 bases. The germline CDR1 and CDR2 sequences are SGHRS and YFSETQ. The CDR3 contains 16 residues. V gave up 0 bases and J gave up 8 bases; unmatched junction bases: 9. CDR3 nucleotide sequence: TGCGCCAGCAGCTTGGGTATCGCGGGGGGGCCAGATGAGCAGTTCTTA. Residues: CASSLGIAGGPDEQFL.

This chain links TRBV9 with TRBJ2-7; 7 nucleotides align to TRBD1. The V and J ends lost 2 bases and 1 base, in that order; junction bases with no gene match: 6. The CDR3 runs to 15 residues. Germline V CDR1 and CDR2: SGDLS, YYNGEE. The CDR3 sequence is CASSVGTAHSYEQYF. The CDR3 nucleotides read TGTGCCAGCAGCGTTGGGACAGCCCATTCCTACGAGCAGTACTTC. The whole variable domain, filled in from reference TRBV9 and TRBJ2-7, reads DSGVTQTPKHLITATGQRVTLRCSPRSGDLSVYWYQQSLDQGLQFLIQYYNGEERAKGNILERFSAQQFPDLHSELNLSSLELGDSALYFCASSVGTAHSYEQYFGPGTRLTVT.

The chain links TRBV7-2 to TRBJ2-7; D is undetermined. CDR1 and CDR2 (germline): SGHTA, FQGNSA. Between the trimmed V and J ends, which lost 5 bases and 4 bases, there was a span of 6 bases. CDR3 length equals 11 residues. CDR3 sequence reads: CASSHFYEQYF. Written as DNA, the CDR3 is TGTGCCAGCAGCCATTTTTACGAGCAGTACTTC.

In its sample, this clonotype was seen many times. The gene calls are TRBV20-1 and TRBJ2-1; possibly TRBD1 or TRBD2 for D (5 bases each). The ends were cut back, 3 bases at V and 3 bases at J, with 12 bases in the middle. The CDR3 totals 14 residues. Looked up from germline, CDR1 is DFQATT and CDR2 is SNEGSKA (reference sequence). For the CDR3, the DNA is TGCAGTGCTAGGGGGGAGAGGCTCTACAATGAGCAGTTCTTC. This codes for CSARGERLYNEQFF.

The V call is TRBV28, the J call TRBJ2-2, with unresolved D. The germline CDR1 and CDR2 sequences are MDHEN and SYDVKM. Trimming cost V 6 bases and J 4 bases, with 18 bases left between them. The CDR3 length is 16 residues. The chain's CDR3 is CASSPRTLSGTGELFF. Here the CDR3 DNA reads TGTGCCAGCAGCCCTAGGACCCTCTCGGGCACCGGGGAGCTGTTTTTT. The full variable domain, rest sourced from reference TRBV28 and TRBJ2-2, is DVKVTQSSRYLVKRTGEKVFLECVQDMDHENMFWYRQDPGLGLRLIYFSYDVKMKEKGDIPEGYSVSREKKERFSLILESASTNQTSMYLCASSPRTLSGTGELFFGEGSRLTVL.

A remark on this clonotype: With a much larger clone just one base away, this may be a read error. The genes are TRBV7-2 and TRBJ2-3, with TRBD2 identical over 12 bases. CDR1 and CDR2 (germline): SGHTA, FQGNSA. The CDR3 covers 15 residues. The CDR3 region has the DNA TGTGCCAGCAGCCTAGCGGGGGGGTATGGAGATACGCAGTATTTT. Its translation is CASSLAGGYGDTQYF.